This is a list of T cell receptor beta chains from one sample in a study of blood T cell repertoires in COVID-19. Produced via immunoSEQ multiplex PCR; TCRdb's table is partial and in-frame only. The sample lists 300,000 to 400,000 clones, just over 85% occurring once. Sequencing used PBMCs or T cells enriched from blood (not recorded which). Source of these receptors: a woman aged 40 to 50 with acute COVID-19. CDR3s include the opening cysteine and the closing phenylalanine or tryptophan. A D gene is named only where the DNA matches it firmly. Rows give clone size only sometimes, using once, few, many, or a class for an expanded clone.

v_gene,abundance,d_gene,j_gene,CDR3nt,CDR3aa
TRBV9,NA,NA,TRBJ1-6,TGTGCCAGCAGCGTAGCGGGGAATAATTCACCCCTCCACTTT,CASSVAGNNSPLHF
TRBV3-1/TRBV3-2,NA,TRBD1,TRBJ1-6,TGTGCCAGCAGCCAAGATCGGGGGACAGGTTATTCACCCCTCCACTTT,CASSQDRGTGYSPLHF
TRBV6-2/TRBV6-3,NA,NA,TRBJ2-7,TGTGCCAGCAGCCCTCGTACCTACGAGCAGTACTTC,CASSPRTYEQYF
TRBV11-2,NA,TRBD1,TRBJ2-5,TGTGCCAGCAGCTTAGGGGTCGGGGACAGGATCCAAGAGACCCAGTACTTC,CASSLGVGDRIQETQYF
TRBV7-9,NA,TRBD1,TRBJ2-7,TGTGCCAGCAGCACAGGGACAGGAGATTACGAGCAGTACTTC,CASSTGTGDYEQYF
TRBV29-1,NA,TRBD1,TRBJ2-1,TGCAGCGGAACGGACAGGGCGGGCAATGAGCAGTTCTTC,CSGTDRAGNEQFF
TRBV11-2,NA,TRBD1,TRBJ2-2,TGTGCCAGCAGCTGGCCCCTCAGACAGGGGGCCACCGGGGAGCTGTTTTTT,CASSWPLRQGATGELFF
TRBV9,NA,TRBD1,TRBJ2-1,TGTGCCAGCAGCGTAGTAGGGACAGGGGCAAATGAGCAGTTCTTC,CASSVVGTGANEQFF
TRBV7-9,once,TRBD1,TRBJ1-6,TGTGCCAGCGTTGAGCAAGGGGGCGCGGGTAATTCACCCCTCCACTTT,CASVEQGGAGNSPLHF
TRBV7-2,few,NA,TRBJ2-5,TGTGCCAGCAGCTCGGGACTCCGATGGCGGGAGACCCAGTACTTC,CASSSGLRWRETQYF
TRBV5-1,NA,TRBD1,TRBJ1-1,TGCGCCAGCAGCTTGGACGGACAGGGGAAAGGGAACACTGAAGCTTTCTTT,CASSLDGQGKGNTEAFF
TRBV7-2,few,TRBD2,TRBJ2-1,TGTGCCAGCAGCTTAGCTTCCTCGGCACTAGCGGGAGTCGCGTCGTACAATGAGCAGTTCTTC,CASSLASSALAGVASYNEQFF
TRBV7-9,NA,NA,TRBJ1-2,TGTGCCAGCAGCCCACAGGGCTTTGGCTACACCTTC,CASSPQGFGYTF
TRBV7-9,NA,NA,TRBJ1-1,TGTGCCAGCAGCATCTCTCTAGGGGAGAACACTGAAGCTTTCTTT,CASSISLGENTEAFF
TRBV10-3,NA,TRBD1,TRBJ1-2,TGTGCCGGACGAACTGGGACAGCCTATGGCTACACCTTC,CAGRTGTAYGYTF
TRBV5-1,NA,NA,TRBJ2-5,TGCGCCAGCAGCTACAAAGAGACCCAGTACTTC,CASSYKETQYF
TRBV3-1/TRBV3-2,NA,TRBD2,TRBJ2-7,TGTGCCAGCAGTCACCCCCAGGGAGGGTCCTACGAGCAGTACTTC,CASSHPQGGSYEQYF
TRBV21-1,few,NA,TRBJ2-2,TGTGCCAGCAGCAAGAGCGGGGAGCTGTTTTTT,CASSKSGELFF
TRBV7-2,NA,NA,TRBJ1-5,TGTGCCAGCAGCTTAGCCAGGGAACAGCCCCAGCATTTT,CASSLAREQPQHF
TRBV24-1,NA,TRBD1,TRBJ1-3,TGTGCCACCAGTGATTTGTATGGGACAGGGATTGGAAACACCATATATTTT,CATSDLYGTGIGNTIYF
TRBV25-1,NA,NA,TRBJ2-5,TGTGCCAGCAGTGAATCCGGTGCATGGTACTTC,CASSESGAWYF
TRBV27,NA,TRBD2,TRBJ2-2,TGTGCCAGCACAGGGACTAGCGGAATCACCGGGGAGCTGTTTTTT,CASTGTSGITGELFF
TRBV9,NA,NA,TRBJ2-2,TGTGCCAGCAGTACTACGCCGGGTAACACCGGGGAGCTGTTTTTT,CASSTTPGNTGELFF
TRBV6-2/TRBV6-3,NA,NA,TRBJ1-1,TGTGCCAGCAGTTTTTACTTGGACGGGATCACGGGGGACACTGAAGCTTTCTTT,CASSFYLDGITGDTEAFF
TRBV28,once,TRBD1,TRBJ1-5,TGTGCCAGCAGTTCTTACCGGGACAGGCCTAATCAGCCCCAGCATTTT,CASSSYRDRPNQPQHF
TRBV4-2,NA,TRBD1,TRBJ1-2,TGTGCCAGCAGCCCGACAGGGGGCGCTGGCAGTGGCTACACCTTC,CASSPTGGAGSGYTF
TRBV28,NA,TRBD1,TRBJ2-3,TGTGCCAGCAGTAGGACAGGGCCAGATACGCAGTATTTT,CASSRTGPDTQYF
TRBV6-5,NA,NA,TRBJ1-1,TGTGCCAGCAGTTACTCGAACAGCCTTGAAGCTTTCTTT,CASSYSNSLEAFF
TRBV5-1,many,TRBD2,TRBJ2-7,TGCGCCAGCAGCTTGGCCTATCGTAGCGGGAGGTACGAGCAGTACTTC,CASSLAYRSGRYEQYF
TRBV6-5,NA,NA,TRBJ2-7,TGTGCCAGCACTCTGACAGGCGCCTCCTACGAGCAGTACTTC,CASTLTGASYEQYF
TRBV4-3,NA,NA,TRBJ1-4,TGCGCCAGCAGCCAACTAGGCCCTAATGAAAAACTGTTTTTT,CASSQLGPNEKLFF
TRBV25-1,NA,NA,TRBJ1-6,TGTGCCAGCCATACGACAGGTTATAATTCACCCCTCCACTTT,CASHTTGYNSPLHF
TRBV18,few,TRBD1,TRBJ1-6,TGTGCCAGCTCACCACGGCAGGGGGATTCACCCCTCCACTTT,CASSPRQGDSPLHF
TRBV12-3/TRBV12-4,NA,TRBD2,TRBJ2-1,TGTGCCAGCAGTACACTAGCGCGGAATGAGCAGTTCTTC,CASSTLARNEQFF
TRBV18,NA,TRBD2,TRBJ2-3,TGTGCCAGCTCACCACCCGGCGGGGGGGCAGATACGCAGTATTTT,CASSPPGGGADTQYF
TRBV19,NA,NA,TRBJ1-3,TGTGCCAGTAGTATAGCGGGCTCTGGAAACACCATATATTTT,CASSIAGSGNTIYF
TRBV7-9,NA,NA,TRBJ1-6,TGTGCCAGCAGCTCTGGGACATACTTCTCCTATAATTCACCCCTCCACTTT,CASSSGTYFSYNSPLHF
TRBV4-2,NA,TRBD1,TRBJ1-3,TGTGCCAGCAGCCAGACAGGGACTGGAAACACCATATATTTT,CASSQTGTGNTIYF
TRBV7-8,NA,TRBD1,TRBJ2-7,TGTGCCAGCAGCCCACCGGGACAGGTGCTGCAGTACTTC,CASSPPGQVLQYF
TRBV7-2,NA,TRBD1,TRBJ1-5,TGTGCCAGCAGCGCGGGACAGGGCAGCAATCAGCCCCAGCATTTT,CASSAGQGSNQPQHF
TRBV5-1,few,NA,TRBJ1-1,TGCGCCAGCAGCTTGCAACAGGGAGGGGTCATGAACACTGAAGCTTTCTTT,CASSLQQGGVMNTEAFF
TRBV5-1,few,TRBD1,TRBJ1-1,TGCGCCAGCAGCTATGGACACGGACAGGGAGGGACTGAAGCTTTCTTT,CASSYGHGQGGTEAFF
TRBV7-2,NA,NA,TRBJ1-5,TGTGCCAGCAGCTTAACAGGGATACAGCCCCAGCATTTT,CASSLTGIQPQHF
TRBV4-1,NA,NA,TRBJ2-7,TGCGCCAGCAGCCAAGATCGAGGAAGGAGCTACGAGCAGTACTTC,CASSQDRGRSYEQYF
TRBV4-3,NA,NA,TRBJ2-5,TGCGCCAGCAGCCCCTCCGGGAACCCCGTTCAAGAGACCCAGTACTTC,CASSPSGNPVQETQYF
TRBV7-2,NA,NA,TRBJ1-5,TGTGCCAGCAGCCGGGAAGTAGAGGCGGCACGGCGTACTCCCCAGCATTTT,CASSREVEAARRTPQHF
TRBV7-2,NA,NA,TRBJ2-5,TGTGCCAGCAGCTTAGCGGGGGCGTACCAAGAGACCCAGTACTTC,CASSLAGAYQETQYF
TRBV11-3,NA,TRBD1,TRBJ1-6,TGTGCCAGCAGCTTCGACAGGGGTTCACCCCTCCACTTT,CASSFDRGSPLHF
TRBV19,NA,NA,TRBJ2-2,TGTGCCAGTAGTAGTCTTGGGGGCTTCACCGGGGAGCTGTTTTTT,CASSSLGGFTGELFF
TRBV5-1,NA,TRBD2,TRBJ2-2,TGCGCCAGCAGCTTGGAGGCTAGCGGGATACGCGGGGAGCTGTTTTTT,CASSLEASGIRGELFF